Presented here are 22 T cell receptor beta chains from one specimen sequenced in a study of blood T cell repertoires in COVID-19. Sequenced by immunoSEQ multiplex PCR; TCRdb stores in-frame clones only, minus some. The profile covers 150,000 to 200,000 clones, with around nine tenths appearing a single time and roughly 3.6% taken by the ten largest. Sequenced input: peripheral blood. Receptors originate from a man aged 18 to 35 with active or convalescent COVID-19.

The chain links TRBV6-5 to TRBJ1-2, with TRBD1 matching over 7 bases. This CDR3 comprises 13 residues. V trimming: 6 bases; J trimming: 4 bases; junction bases outside the gene matches: 5. Germline CDR1 and CDR2: MNHEY and SVGAGI. CDR3 sequence: CASRLTGSYGYTF. The CDR3 DNA sequence: TGTGCCAGCAGGTTGACAGGGTCCTATGGCTACACCTTC.

V usage is TRBV12-3 or TRBV12-4 and J usage is TRBJ1-2; D may be TRBD1 (5 bases). This CDR3 spans 12 amino acids. V shed 6 bases and J shed 8 bases, with 13 bases lying between them. Here the CDR3 DNA reads TGTGCCAGCAGGGACATCCCGACGGGCTACACCTTC. Amino acids: CASRDIPTGYTF.

The rearrangement joins TRBV5-1 to TRBJ2-3; D is possibly TRBD2 (6 bases). The germline gives CDR1 SGHRS, CDR2 YFSETQ. Trimming removed 0 bases from V and 3 bases from J, with 8 bases in between. The CDR3 runs 14 residues. Written as DNA, the CDR3 is TGCGCCAGCAGCTTGGGCGGGGTGACAGATACGCAGTATTTT. Translating it yields CASSLGGVTDTQYF.

CDR3 region: CASSLGHVSSYNEQFF. The CDR3, as DNA: TGCGCCAGCAGCTTGGGTCACGTGAGCTCCTACAATGAGCAGTTCTTC. The chain joins TRBV5-1 to TRBJ2-1; D remains unclear. Trimming pared 0 bases from V and 0 bases from J, leaving 10 bases between. The germline V gene has CDR1 SGHRS and CDR2 YFSETQ. The CDR3 loop spans 16 amino acids. Full variable domain (outside the CDR3, taken from reference TRBV5-1 and TRBJ2-1): KAGVTQTPRYLIKTRGQQVTLSCSPISGHRSVSWYQQTPGQGLQFLFEYFSETQRNKGNFPGRFSGRQFSNSRSEMNVSTLELGDSALYLCASSLGHVSSYNEQFFGPGTRLTVL.

The chain carries TRBV4-1 and TRBJ1-6; the match to TRBD1 covers 10 bases. Germline CDR1 and CDR2: MGHRA and YSYEKL. The CDR3 runs to 15 residues. The junction had 3 bases not matched to a gene; V was cut back by 1 base and J by 9 bases. In DNA form, the CDR3 reads TGCGCCAGCAGCCAAGTCAGGGACAGGGGTTCACCCCTCCACTTT. This codes for CASSQVRDRGSPLHF.

The V call is TRBV18, the J call TRBJ1-5; 12 nucleotides line up with TRBD1. Germline V CDR1 and CDR2: KGHSH, LQKENI. This CDR3 region has 17 residues. J was trimmed by 2 bases and V by 8 bases; bases with no gene match: 10. CDR3 amino acids: CASTGTGGGGGNQPQHF. As DNA, the CDR3 is TGTGCCAGCACTGGGACAGGGGGCGGTGGAGGCAATCAGCCCCAGCATTTT.

The genes are TRBV29-1 and TRBJ2-2; 10 bases match TRBD2. Per the germline V gene, CDR1 is SQVTM and CDR2 is ANQGSEA. CDR3 size: 14 residues. V shed 7 bases and J 4 bases; nucleotides not matched to a gene: 6. The chain's CDR3 is CSAEAGGRTGELFF. The CDR3, as DNA: TGCAGCGCCGAAGCGGGGGGGCGCACCGGGGAGCTGTTTTTT.

This clone has a handful of counts. V gene TRBV7-2 combines with J gene TRBJ2-1; D not resolved. The CDR3 has 11 amino acids. CDR1 and CDR2 from the germline V gene are SGHTA and FQGNSA. V lost 5 bases and J 5 bases, leaving 4 bases between the germline ends. CDR3 loop: CASSQNNEQFF. In DNA, the CDR3 is TGTGCCAGCAGCCAAAACAATGAGCAGTTCTTC.

The V gene is TRBV11-3, the J gene TRBJ1-1, with TRBD1 identical over 12 bases. Trimming at V came to 1 base and at J to 3 bases, leaving 6 bases not matched to a gene. The germline V gene has CDR1 SGHNT and CDR2 YENEEA. CDR3 size: 17 residues. CDR3 nucleotide sequence: TGTGCCAGCAGCTTAGGGGACAGGGGGCGGAGTGACACTGAAGCTTTCTTT. Translating gives CASSLGDRGRSDTEAFF.

In DNA, the CDR3 is TGTGCCAGCAGCTCCGGGACAGCCTATGGCTACACCTTC. Protein sequence: CASSSGTAYGYTF. The chain carries TRBV11-2 and TRBJ1-2; 7 bases match TRBD1. Germline trimming cut 4 bases from V and 4 bases from J; bases unmatched to any gene: 3. CDR3 size: 13 residues. CDR1 is SGHAT, CDR2 FQNNGV, per germline.

The V gene is TRBV6-1, the J gene TRBJ2-7, with D possibly matching TRBD1 (6 bases). The germline V and J ends were trimmed by 1 base and 2 bases, with 9 bases remaining between them. Germline-derived CDR1 and CDR2 are MNHNS and SASEGT. CDR3 length: 14 amino acids. The CDR3 spells CASSEGAGAYEQYV. The CDR3 bases are TGTGCCAGCAGTGAAGGTGCAGGGGCCTACGAGCAGTACGTC.

The chain joins TRBV24-1 to TRBJ1-2, with D possibly matching TRBD1 (6 bases). Germline CDR1 and CDR2: KGHDR and SFDVKD. V shed 3 bases and J shed 3 bases, with 13 bases lying between them. The CDR3 loop spans 15 amino acids. This CDR3 reads CATSDRGGIDYGYTF. The CDR3 nucleotides are TGTGCCACCAGTGATCGGGGGGGCATCGACTATGGCTACACCTTC.

This chain connects TRBV6-5 to TRBJ1-2; 7 nucleotides agree with TRBD1. CDR3 size: 12 residues. The junction had 1 base not matched to a gene; V was cut back by 7 bases and J by 2 bases. CDR1 is MNHEY and CDR2 is SVGAGI in the germline V gene. CDR3 region: CASTGQNYGYTF. CDR3 DNA sequence: TGTGCCAGCACGGGACAGAACTATGGCTACACCTTC.

The chain uses TRBV3-1 (or the pseudogene TRBV3-2) and TRBJ1-5; D might be TRBD1 (5 bases). Germline assignment: CDR1 LGHDT and CDR2 YNNKEL (reference sequence). Deletions cut 5 bases from V and 4 bases from J, with 12 bases between. The CDR3 consists of 14 residues. The CDR3 is CASSAGRQNQPQHF. CDR3 nucleotide sequence: TGTGCCAGCAGCGCGGGACGGCAAAATCAGCCCCAGCATTTT.

This sequence joins TRBV24-1 and TRBJ2-1; 9 bases are a match to TRBD1. The CDR3 sequence is 14 residues long. CDR1 is KGHDR, CDR2 SFDVKD, per germline. With 6 bases clipped from V and 5 bases from J, the junction kept 4 bases outside the gene matches. Written as DNA, the CDR3 is TGTGCCACCAGTCCGGGACAGGGCGACAATGAGCAGTTCTTC. It is translated as CATSPGQGDNEQFF.

This sequence joins TRBV7-8 and TRBJ1-5; D may be TRBD1 (6 bases). This CDR3 has 16 residues. Trimming cost V 1 base and J 11 bases, with 21 bases left between them. Germline V gives CDR1 SGHVS, CDR2 FQNEAQ. The CDR3 DNA is TGTGCCAGCAGCTTAGAGGGGGGGGAGACCGGGCAAACCCAGCATTTT. It encodes CASSLEGGETGQTQHF.

CDR3: CASSPGQGSESPLHF. CDR3 nucleotides: TGTGCCAGCTCCCCCGGGCAGGGGTCTGAATCACCCCTCCACTTT. V is TRBV18 and J is TRBJ1-6, with D maybe TRBD1 (6 bases). Trimming left V 6 bases short and J 10 bases short, with 19 bases between. Germline V gene sequence: CDR1 KGHSH, CDR2 LQKENI. The CDR3 sequence is 15 residues long.

The rearrangement joins TRBV9 to TRBJ1-3, with D unresolved. Germline V gene lookup returns CDR1 SGDLS and CDR2 YYNGEE. The CDR3 extends over 12 amino acids. V lost 4 bases, J lost 4 bases, and 6 bases lay in between. In DNA, the CDR3 is TGTGCCAGCAGCCCTCGGGGAAACACCATATATTTT. Amino acids: CASSPRGNTIYF.

The chain links TRBV4-3 to TRBJ2-1, with 9 nucleotides matching TRBD1. After removal of 1 base from V and 6 bases from J, the junction contained 4 bases not matched to a gene. Germline loops: CDR1 LGHNA, CDR2 YSLEER. The CDR3 sequence is 15 residues long. DNA for the CDR3: TGCGCCAGCAGCCAAGGACAGGGGGTTGTCAATGAGCAGTTCTTC. This sequence encodes CASSQGQGVVNEQFF.

This clone appeared a few times. The chain links TRBV19 to TRBJ2-3, with 8 bases that match TRBD2. This CDR3 has 14 residues. The V gene's germline CDR1 is LNHDA and CDR2 SQIVND (reference sequence). V was clipped by 3 bases and J by 1 base; unmatched bases: 0. CDR3 region: CASSMRGGTDTQYF. In DNA, the CDR3 is TGTGCCAGTAGTATGCGGGGGGGCACAGATACGCAGTATTTT.

The rearrangement joins TRBV6-4 to TRBJ2-3; 9 nucleotides align to TRBD2. The CDR3 totals 15 residues. The V and J ends lost 6 bases and 0 bases, in that order; junction bases with no gene match: 4. CDR1 is MRHNA, CDR2 SNTAGT, per germline. CDR3 in DNA: TGTGCCAGCAGCGTAGCGGGGGCCAGCACAGATACGCAGTATTTT. Its translation is CASSVAGASTDTQYF.

This chain connects TRBV6-2 or TRBV6-3 to TRBJ2-7; TRBD2 is a possible D gene (6 bases). The germline V gene has CDR1 MNHEY and CDR2 SVGEGT. V was cut by 6 bases and J by 6 bases, with 18 bases left in between. This CDR3 spans 14 amino acids. The chain's CDR3 is CASSHPGEVPEQYF. As DNA, the CDR3 is TGTGCCAGCAGCCACCCTGGGGAGGTCCCCGAGCAGTACTTC.